Presented here are 27 T cell receptor beta chains from one specimen sequenced in a study of shared clonotypes between healthy human individuals. Method: immunoSEQ multiplex PCR; TCRdb's copy keeps in-frame clones and lacks some. The sample lists millions of clones; roughly 92% were seen once. The source material was naive CD4+ T cells sorted from blood. The subset is: CD45RA+ positively selected. The receptors originated from a young man in good health.

The chain is built from TRBV7-2 and TRBJ2-3; either TRBD1 or TRBD2 may fit D (7 bases each). There are 17 residues in the CDR3. The ends were cut back, 6 bases at V and 4 bases at J, with 23 bases in the middle. The germline CDR1 and CDR2 sequences are SGHTA and FQGNSA. CDR3 in DNA: TGTGCCAGCAGTAACAGGGGCTATGGCGGGAGAGCAGATACGCAGTATTTT. It is translated as CASSNRGYGGRADTQYF.

This rearrangement joins TRBV19 to TRBJ2-2, with a weak D call TRBD2 (5 bases). CDR3 length equals 14 residues. From germline, CDR1 is LNHDA and CDR2 SQIVND (reference sequence). V was pared by 6 bases and J by 6 bases, with 14 bases between. This chain's CDR3 is CASRPFGVAGELFF. As DNA, the CDR3 is TGTGCCAGTAGACCATTCGGGGTAGCCGGGGAGCTGTTTTTT.

The chain uses TRBV19 and TRBJ2-2; 7 nucleotides agree with TRBD1. The CDR3 loop spans 16 amino acids. J was trimmed by 3 bases and V by 8 bases; bases with no gene match: 12. Looked up from germline, CDR1 is LNHDA and CDR2 is SQIVND (reference sequence). CDR3 loop: CASARFGQGDTGELFF. The DNA of the CDR3 is TGTGCCAGTGCCCGTTTCGGGCAGGGGGACACCGGGGAGCTGTTTTTT.

The chain recombines TRBV7-9 with TRBJ2-1, with 7 bases identical to TRBD1. This CDR3 comprises 16 residues. Germline V CDR1 and CDR2: SEHNR, FQNEAQ (reference sequence). V was pared by 1 base and J by 1 base, with 4 bases of the junction left unmatched. The CDR3 sequence: CASSLDRGTSYNEQFF. The CDR3 DNA sequence: TGTGCCAGCAGCTTAGACAGGGGTACATCCTACAATGAGCAGTTCTTC.

This rearrangement joins TRBV2 to TRBJ2-2; 9 nucleotides align to TRBD2. The trim removed 3 bases at V and 4 bases at J, leaving 3 bases unmatched. The germline V gene encodes CDR1 SNHLY and CDR2 FYNNEI. The CDR3 length is 15 residues. CDR3 residues: CASSDETSGTGELFF. The CDR3 bases are TGTGCCAGCAGTGATGAGACTAGCGGCACCGGGGAGCTGTTTTTT.

The chain combines TRBV29-1 with TRBJ2-7; possible D gene TRBD1, 5 bases. The V end lost 6 bases, the J end lost 1 base, and 13 bases lay between the germline ends. Germline CDR1 reads SQVTM; CDR2 reads ANQGSEA. This CDR3 is built from 13 residues. The CDR3 loop is CSVVTESSYEQYF. In nucleotides, the CDR3 is TGCAGCGTGGTGACAGAATCTTCCTACGAGCAGTACTTC.

The rearrangement links TRBV7-9 to TRBJ2-4; D is unclear. The CDR3 runs 15 residues. Trimming stripped 5 bases from V and 0 bases from J, with 11 bases between. Germline-derived CDR1 and CDR2 are SEHNR and FQNEAQ (reference sequence). The chain's CDR3 is CASSAQLLAKNIQYF. The CDR3 DNA reads as TGTGCCAGCAGCGCTCAACTGCTAGCCAAAAACATTCAGTACTTC.

V gene TRBV6-1 combines with J gene TRBJ1-2, with D tentatively TRBD1 (5 bases). This CDR3 contains 14 residues. Germline assignment: CDR1 MNHNS and CDR2 SASEGT. Trimming cost V 3 bases and J 5 bases, with 13 bases left between them. The CDR3 sequence is CASSEGGTLYGYTF. CDR3 DNA: TGTGCCAGCAGTGAGGGGGGAACATTATATGGCTACACCTTC.

V gene TRBV28 combines with J gene TRBJ1-2; tentatively, D is TRBD1 (6 bases). V was shortened by 5 bases and J by 3 bases, with 19 bases between the two germline ends. The CDR3 runs 16 residues. Germline values: CDR1 MDHEN, CDR2 SYDVKM. The CDR3 region is CASSQLPGQPHYGYTF. In DNA, the CDR3 is TGTGCCAGCAGTCAATTACCAGGACAGCCCCACTATGGCTACACCTTC.

The gene calls are TRBV20-1 and TRBJ1-3; D is unclear. Trimming pared 5 bases from V and 4 bases from J, leaving 6 bases between. The V gene's germline CDR1 is DFQATT and CDR2 SNEGSKA (reference sequence). The CDR3 covers 11 residues. The CDR3 bases are TGCAGTGCTGAGAGGGGAAACACCATATATTTT. Translation gives CSAERGNTIYF.

This chain uses TRBV5-6 with TRBJ1-3; 8 nucleotides line up with TRBD1. CDR1 is SGHDT, CDR2 YYEEEE, per germline. V lost 0 bases to trimming and J lost 0 bases; unmatched junction nucleotides: 8. CDR3 length equals 18 residues. The CDR3 nucleotides read TGTGCCAGCAGCTTGGGACAGGGGAACGGTCCCTCTGGAAACACCATATATTTT. Translation: CASSLGQGNGPSGNTIYF.

Regarding this clone: Other DNA variants within this sample encode the same CDR3. This chain uses TRBV7-9 with TRBJ2-3, with D perhaps matching TRBD1 or TRBD2 (7 bases each). V lost 0 bases, J lost 3 bases, and 13 bases lay in between. The CDR3 loop spans 16 amino acids. Germline loops: CDR1 SEHNR, CDR2 FQNEAQ (reference sequence). CDR3 nucleotides: TGTGCCAGCAGCTTAGCTGGGCAGGGGGGGACAGATACGCAGTATTTT. Its translation is CASSLAGQGGTDTQYF.

The rearrangement links TRBV4-1 to TRBJ2-1, with TRBD2 matching 7 bases. CDR1 MGHRA and CDR2 YSYEKL come from the germline V gene. The V gene end was trimmed by 7 bases and the J gene end by 9 bases; junction bases not matched to a gene: 9. The CDR3 is 13 residues long. DNA for the CDR3: TGCGCCAGCAAACCTAGCTCGGGGGGTGAGCAGTTCTTC. Protein sequence: CASKPSSGGEQFF.

This clone was recorded once. This rearrangement joins TRBV29-1 to TRBJ1-4; no definite D call. The CDR3 sequence is 13 residues long. V shed 7 bases and J shed 1 base, with 10 bases lying between them. Germline V gene sequence: CDR1 SQVTM, CDR2 ANQGSEA. CDR3 sequence: CSASGRTNEKLFF. The CDR3 DNA is TGCAGCGCATCAGGTCGAACTAATGAAAAACTGTTTTTT.

The chain is built from TRBV30 and TRBJ1-5; D may be TRBD1 (6 bases). The CDR3 runs to 12 residues. In germline, CDR1 is GTSNPN, CDR2 SVGIG (reference sequence). The ends were cut back, 1 base at V and 9 bases at J, with 10 bases in the middle. The CDR3 DNA follows: TGTGCCTGGAGTGCCCAGGGGAGGCCCCAGCATTTT. It codes for CAWSAQGRPQHF. The full variable domain, rest sourced from reference TRBV30 and TRBJ1-5, is SQTIHQWPATLVQPVGSPLSLECTVEGTSNPNLYWYRQAAGRGLQLLFYSVGIGQISSEVPQNLSASRPQDRQFILSSKKLLLSDSGFYLCAWSAQGRPQHFGDGTRLSIL.

In its sample, this clone was seen once. The rearrangement uses TRBV5-4 and TRBJ2-3, with D possibly TRBD1 on 5 matching bases. Looked up from germline, CDR1 is SGHNT and CDR2 is YYREEE (reference sequence). V dropped 2 bases and J dropped 0 bases, with 7 bases sitting between them. The CDR3 runs 14 residues. CDR3 in amino acids: CASSFDSSTDTQYF. CDR3 bases: TGTGCCAGCAGCTTTGACAGCAGCACAGATACGCAGTATTTT.

The chain uses TRBV5-1 and TRBJ2-1, with TRBD2 matching over 8 bases. This CDR3 has 16 residues. Germline trimming cut 0 bases from V and 2 bases from J; bases unmatched to any gene: 4. In germline, CDR1 is SGHRS, CDR2 YFSETQ. CDR3 sequence (DNA): TGCGCCAGCAGCTTGGAAGCGGGGGTCCCCTACAATGAGCAGTTCTTC. As protein: CASSLEAGVPYNEQFF.

This CDR3 is CASSVGLAEGREQYF. The CDR3 bases are TGTGCCAGCAGCGTAGGACTAGCGGAGGGTAGGGAGCAGTACTTC. This rearrangement joins TRBV9 to TRBJ2-7; 9 bases align to TRBD2. The ends lost 0 bases at V and 7 bases at J; junction bases unmatched: 8. The CDR3 contains 15 residues. Germline loops: CDR1 SGDLS, CDR2 YYNGEE.

The gene calls are TRBV14 and TRBJ2-1, with 9 bases identical to TRBD2. Germline V gene lookup returns CDR1 SGHDN and CDR2 FVKESK. V shed 0 bases, J shed 0 bases, and the junction held 9 bases outside the gene matches. The CDR3 totals 19 residues. The CDR3 nucleotides read TGTGCCAGCAGCCAAGAGTTTCTGATTAGCGGGAGCTCCTACAATGAGCAGTTCTTC. Its translation: CASSQEFLISGSSYNEQFF.

The chain joins TRBV9 to TRBJ1-1; D remains ambiguous. CDR3 size: 11 residues. With 2 bases removed from V and 8 bases from J, the gap between germline ends came to 7 bases. Per germline, CDR1 SGDLS and CDR2 YYNGEE. The CDR3 loop is CASSVGEEAFF. In DNA, the CDR3 is TGTGCCAGCAGCGTTGGGGAGGAAGCTTTCTTT.

The table lists this clone with a count of one. Other DNA variants within this sample encode the same CDR3. The V call is TRBV18, the J call TRBJ1-5; tentative D call: TRBD1 (6 bases). V gave up 5 bases and J gave up 2 bases, with 7 bases separating them. Germline values: CDR1 KGHSH, CDR2 LQKENI. The CDR3 runs 13 residues. The CDR3 is CASSAGGNQPQHF. In DNA form, the CDR3 reads TGTGCCAGCTCAGCAGGGGGCAATCAGCCCCAGCATTTT.

This chain connects TRBV2 to TRBJ2-2; TRBD2 is a possible D gene (5 bases). Trimming cost V 5 bases and J 7 bases, with 14 bases left between them. CDR3 size: 14 residues. The germline gives CDR1 SNHLY, CDR2 FYNNEI. The CDR3: CASSSEGTVGELFF. DNA for the CDR3: TGTGCCAGCAGTTCCGAGGGAACAGTCGGGGAGCTGTTTTTT.

The genes are TRBV7-2 and TRBJ2-3, with 9 bases matching TRBD2. Germline CDR1 SGHTA, CDR2 FQGNSA. V lost 4 bases and J lost 2; bases outside the gene matches: 4. The CDR3 runs 15 residues. The CDR3 DNA sequence: TGTGCCAGCAGCTCCCGGACTAGCGTCACAGATACGCAGTATTTT. Amino acids: CASSSRTSVTDTQYF.

This clone showed up just a few times. The V call is TRBV2, the J call TRBJ2-3, with a tentative D call TRBD2 (5 bases). Trimming stripped 4 bases from V and 6 bases from J, with 11 bases between. This CDR3 region has 13 residues. Looked up from germline, CDR1 is SNHLY and CDR2 is FYNNEI. The CDR3 sequence: CASSAEGRDTQYF. The CDR3 DNA follows: TGTGCCAGCAGTGCTGAGGGTAGGGATACGCAGTATTTT. Looking up the rest from reference TRBV2 and TRBJ2-3 gives the full variable domain: EPEVTQTPSHQVTQMGQEVILRCVPISNHLYFYWYRQILGQKVEFLVSFYNNEISEKSEIFDDQFSVERPDGSNFTLKIRSTKLEDSAMYFCASSAEGRDTQYFGPGTRLTVL.

Concerning this clone itself: At the DNA level, this CDR3 is encoded by other sequences in the same sample as well. The rearrangement uses TRBV19 and TRBJ1-6; a possible D gene is TRBD1 (6 bases). Trimming shortened V by 3 bases and J by 9 bases, and 12 bases separated the two germline ends. The CDR3 runs 14 residues. The V gene's germline CDR1 is LNHDA and CDR2 SQIVND (reference sequence). Written as DNA, the CDR3 is TGTGCCAGTAGTATCCAACAGGGTCGTTCACCCCTCCACTTT. This sequence encodes CASSIQQGRSPLHF.

The V call is TRBV6-6, the J call TRBJ2-1, with a weak D call TRBD2 (6 bases). Trimming removed 6 bases at V and 4 bases at J, with 16 bases between. CDR1 is MNHNY, CDR2 SVGAGI, per germline (reference sequence). CDR3 length: 15 amino acids. CDR3 in DNA: TGTGCCAGCAGGGGCGGGGCGGAGAGATACAATGAGCAGTTCTTC. It translates to CASRGGAERYNEQFF.

This clone was detected only once. The rearrangement uses TRBV7-2 and TRBJ2-7; D is perhaps TRBD1 (6 bases). With 1 base removed from V and 3 bases from J, the gap between germline ends came to 13 bases. The CDR3 consists of 15 residues. In germline, CDR1 is SGHTA, CDR2 FQGNSA. DNA of the CDR3: TGTGCCAGCAGCTTAGAAGGACAGACTTTCTACGAGCAGTACTTC. Residues: CASSLEGQTFYEQYF.